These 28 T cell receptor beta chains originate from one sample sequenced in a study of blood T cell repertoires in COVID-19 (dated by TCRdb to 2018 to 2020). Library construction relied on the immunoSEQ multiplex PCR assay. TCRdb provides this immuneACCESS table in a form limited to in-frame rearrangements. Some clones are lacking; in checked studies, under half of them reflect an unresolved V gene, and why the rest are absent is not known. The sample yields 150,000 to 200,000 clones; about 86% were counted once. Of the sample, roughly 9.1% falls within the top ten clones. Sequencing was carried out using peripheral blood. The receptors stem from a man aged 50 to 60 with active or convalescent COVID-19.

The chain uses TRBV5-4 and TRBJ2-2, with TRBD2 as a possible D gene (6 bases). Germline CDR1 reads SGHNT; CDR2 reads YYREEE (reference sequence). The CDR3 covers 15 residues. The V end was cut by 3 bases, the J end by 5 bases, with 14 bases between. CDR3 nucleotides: TGTGCCAGCAGCTCGGGACTGGGTTCGACCGGGGAGCTGTTTTTT. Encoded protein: CASSSGLGSTGELFF.

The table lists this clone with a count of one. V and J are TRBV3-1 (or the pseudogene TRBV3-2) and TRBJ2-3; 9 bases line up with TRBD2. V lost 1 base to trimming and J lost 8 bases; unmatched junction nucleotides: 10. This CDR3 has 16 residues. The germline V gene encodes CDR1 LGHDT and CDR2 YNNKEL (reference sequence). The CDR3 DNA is TGTGCCAGCAGCCAAGTGGGAGCGGGGGGAGAGGGTACGCAGTATTTT. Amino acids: CASSQVGAGGEGTQYF.

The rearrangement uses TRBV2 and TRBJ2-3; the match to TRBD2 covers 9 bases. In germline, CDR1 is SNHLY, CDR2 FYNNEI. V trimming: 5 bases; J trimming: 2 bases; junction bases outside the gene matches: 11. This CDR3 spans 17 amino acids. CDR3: CASSRWSSGVSTDTQYF. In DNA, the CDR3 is TGTGCCAGCAGTAGGTGGTCTAGCGGGGTCTCCACAGATACGCAGTATTTT.

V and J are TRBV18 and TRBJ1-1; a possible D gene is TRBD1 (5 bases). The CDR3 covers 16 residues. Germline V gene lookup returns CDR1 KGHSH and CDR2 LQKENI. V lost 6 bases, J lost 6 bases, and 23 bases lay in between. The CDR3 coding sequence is TGTGCCAGCTCCCCCCCTAAGGGAGCAGGGAGGCCTGAAGCTTTCTTT. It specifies CASSPPKGAGRPEAFF.

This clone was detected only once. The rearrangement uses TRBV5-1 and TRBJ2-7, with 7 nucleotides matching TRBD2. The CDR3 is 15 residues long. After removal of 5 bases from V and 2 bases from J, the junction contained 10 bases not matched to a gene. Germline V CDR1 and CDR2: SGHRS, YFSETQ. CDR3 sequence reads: CASRGGEGPPYEQYF. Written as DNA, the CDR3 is TGCGCCAGCAGGGGGGGGGAAGGGCCCCCCTACGAGCAGTACTTC.

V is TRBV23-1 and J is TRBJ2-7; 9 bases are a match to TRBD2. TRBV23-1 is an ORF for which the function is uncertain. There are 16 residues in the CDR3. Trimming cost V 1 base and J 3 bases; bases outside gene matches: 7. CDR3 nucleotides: TGCGCCAGCAGTCAATTAGTAGCGGGAGTGGGCTACGAGCAGTACTTC. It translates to CASSQLVAGVGYEQYF.

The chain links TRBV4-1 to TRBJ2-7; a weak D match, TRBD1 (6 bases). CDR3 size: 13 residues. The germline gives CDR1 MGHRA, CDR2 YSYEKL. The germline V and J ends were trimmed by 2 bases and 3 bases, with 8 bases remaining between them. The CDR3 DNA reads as TGCGCCAGCAGCCAACAGACAGGCTACGAGCAGTACTTC. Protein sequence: CASSQQTGYEQYF.

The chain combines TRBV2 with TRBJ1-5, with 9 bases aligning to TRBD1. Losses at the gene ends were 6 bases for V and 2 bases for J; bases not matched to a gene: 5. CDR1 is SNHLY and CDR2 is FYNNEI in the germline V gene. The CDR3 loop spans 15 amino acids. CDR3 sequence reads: CASRTRTGGNQPQHF. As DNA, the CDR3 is TGTGCCAGCAGGACCCGGACAGGGGGCAATCAGCCCCAGCATTTT.

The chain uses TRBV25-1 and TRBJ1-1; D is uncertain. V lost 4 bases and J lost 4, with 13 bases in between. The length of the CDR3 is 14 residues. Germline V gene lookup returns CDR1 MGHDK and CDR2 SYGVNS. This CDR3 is CASSGDGVSTEAFF. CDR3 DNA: TGTGCCAGCAGTGGCGACGGGGTTAGCACTGAAGCTTTCTTT.

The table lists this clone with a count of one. The DNA of the CDR3 is TGTGCCAGCAGCCCGCGGGGACTAGCGGGCCCTAAAGGGAATGAGCAGTTCTTC. Translated: CASSPRGLAGPKGNEQFF. The chain uses TRBV11-3 and TRBJ2-1, with TRBD2 matching 12 bases. The V gene's germline CDR1 is SGHNT and CDR2 YENEEA. The CDR3 length is 18 residues. V lost 5 bases, J lost 7 bases, and 15 bases stayed unmatched.

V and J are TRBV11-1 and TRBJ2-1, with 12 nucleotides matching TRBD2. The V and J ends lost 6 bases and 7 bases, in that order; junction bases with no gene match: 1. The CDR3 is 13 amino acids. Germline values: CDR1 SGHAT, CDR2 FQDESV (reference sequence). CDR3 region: CASRTSGGNEQFF. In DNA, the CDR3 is TGTGCCAGCAGGACTAGCGGGGGTAATGAGCAGTTCTTC.

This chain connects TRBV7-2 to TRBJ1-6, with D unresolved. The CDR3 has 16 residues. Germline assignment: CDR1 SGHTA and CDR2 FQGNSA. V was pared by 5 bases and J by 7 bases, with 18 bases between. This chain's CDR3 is CASSPREASGNSPLHF. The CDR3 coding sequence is TGTGCCAGCAGCCCGCGGGAGGCTTCCGGAAATTCACCCCTCCACTTT.

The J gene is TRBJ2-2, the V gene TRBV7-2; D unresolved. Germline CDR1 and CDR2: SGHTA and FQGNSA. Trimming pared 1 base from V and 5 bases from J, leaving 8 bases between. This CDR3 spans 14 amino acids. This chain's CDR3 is CASSLGGRTGELFF. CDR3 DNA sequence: TGTGCCAGCAGCTTAGGAGGTCGGACCGGGGAGCTGTTTTTT.

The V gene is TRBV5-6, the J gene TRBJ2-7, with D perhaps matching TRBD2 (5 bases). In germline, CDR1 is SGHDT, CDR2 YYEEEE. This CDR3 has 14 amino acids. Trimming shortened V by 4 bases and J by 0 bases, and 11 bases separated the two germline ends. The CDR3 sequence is CASSPRGSSYEQYF. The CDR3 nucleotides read TGTGCCAGCAGCCCTCGGGGATCCTCCTACGAGCAGTACTTC.

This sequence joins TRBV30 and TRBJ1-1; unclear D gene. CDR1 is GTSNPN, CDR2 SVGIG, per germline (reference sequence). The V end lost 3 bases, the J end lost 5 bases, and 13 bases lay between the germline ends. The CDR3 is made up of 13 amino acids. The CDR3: CAWSPGPGTEAFF. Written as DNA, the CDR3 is TGTGCCTGGAGCCCTGGGCCGGGAACTGAAGCTTTCTTT.

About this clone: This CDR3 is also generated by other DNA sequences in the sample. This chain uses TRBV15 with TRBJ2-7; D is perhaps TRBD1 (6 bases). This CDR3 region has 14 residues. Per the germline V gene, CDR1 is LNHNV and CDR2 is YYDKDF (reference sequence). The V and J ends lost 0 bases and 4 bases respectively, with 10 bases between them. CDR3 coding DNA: TGTGCCACCAGCAGAGAAGGGCAGGGGTACGAGCAGTACTTC. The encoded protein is CATSREGQGYEQYF.

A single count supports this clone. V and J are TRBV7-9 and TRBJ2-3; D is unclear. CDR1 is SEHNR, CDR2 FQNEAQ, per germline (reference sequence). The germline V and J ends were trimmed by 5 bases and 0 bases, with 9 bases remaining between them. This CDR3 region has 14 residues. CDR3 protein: CASSKLTSTDTQYF. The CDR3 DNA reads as TGTGCCAGCAGCAAGCTAACTAGCACAGATACGCAGTATTTT.

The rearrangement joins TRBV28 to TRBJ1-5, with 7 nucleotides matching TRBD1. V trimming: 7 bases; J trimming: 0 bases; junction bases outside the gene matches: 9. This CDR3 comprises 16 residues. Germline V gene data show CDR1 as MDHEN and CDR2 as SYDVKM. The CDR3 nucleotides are TGTGCCAGCACAAGACAGGGATCTAATAGCAATCAGCCCCAGCATTTT. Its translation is CASTRQGSNSNQPQHF.

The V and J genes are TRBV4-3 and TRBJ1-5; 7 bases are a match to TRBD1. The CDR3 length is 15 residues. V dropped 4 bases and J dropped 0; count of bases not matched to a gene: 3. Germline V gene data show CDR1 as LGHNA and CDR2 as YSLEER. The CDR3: CASSRTGDSNQPQHF. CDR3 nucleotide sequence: TGCGCCAGCAGCCGGACAGGAGATAGCAATCAGCCCCAGCATTTT.

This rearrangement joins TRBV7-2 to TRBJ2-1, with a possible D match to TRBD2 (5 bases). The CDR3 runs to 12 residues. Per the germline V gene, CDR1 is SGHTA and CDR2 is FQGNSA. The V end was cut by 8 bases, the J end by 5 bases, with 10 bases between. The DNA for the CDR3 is TGTGCCAGCCGACCGGGGAACAATGAGCAGTTCTTC. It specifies CASRPGNNEQFF.

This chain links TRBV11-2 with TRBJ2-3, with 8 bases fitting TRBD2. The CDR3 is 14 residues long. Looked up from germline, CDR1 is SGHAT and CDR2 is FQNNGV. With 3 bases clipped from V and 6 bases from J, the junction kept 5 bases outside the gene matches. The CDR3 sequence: CASSFSGMGDTQYF. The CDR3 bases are TGTGCCAGCAGCTTTAGCGGGATGGGGGATACGCAGTATTTT. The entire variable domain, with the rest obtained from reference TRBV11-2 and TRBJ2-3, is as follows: EAGVAQSPRYKIIEKRQSVAFWCNPISGHATLYWYQQILGQGPKLLIQFQNNGVVDDSQLPKDRFSAERLKGVDSTLKIQPAKLEDSAVYLCASSFSGMGDTQYFGPGTRLTVL.

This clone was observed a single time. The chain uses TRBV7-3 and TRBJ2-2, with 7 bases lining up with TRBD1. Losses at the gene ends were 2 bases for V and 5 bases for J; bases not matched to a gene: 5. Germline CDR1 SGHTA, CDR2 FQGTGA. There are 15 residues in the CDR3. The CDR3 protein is CASSLGQGVTGELFF. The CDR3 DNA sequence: TGTGCCAGCAGCTTAGGTCAGGGGGTTACCGGGGAGCTGTTTTTT.

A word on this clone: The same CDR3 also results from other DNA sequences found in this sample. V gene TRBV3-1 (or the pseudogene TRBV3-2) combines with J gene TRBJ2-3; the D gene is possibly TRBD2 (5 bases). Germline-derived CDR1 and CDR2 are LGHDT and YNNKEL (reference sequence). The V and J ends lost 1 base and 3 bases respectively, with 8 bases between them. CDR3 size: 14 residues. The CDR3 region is CASSQVEGTDTQYF. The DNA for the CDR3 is TGTGCCAGCAGCCAAGTAGAGGGAACAGATACGCAGTATTTT.

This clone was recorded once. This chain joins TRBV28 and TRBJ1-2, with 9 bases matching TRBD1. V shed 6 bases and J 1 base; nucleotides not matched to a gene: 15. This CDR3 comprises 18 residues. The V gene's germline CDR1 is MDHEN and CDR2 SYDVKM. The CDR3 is CASSERYRGLNVNYGYTF. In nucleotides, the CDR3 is TGTGCCAGCAGCGAACGTTACAGGGGGCTAAATGTTAACTATGGCTACACCTTC.

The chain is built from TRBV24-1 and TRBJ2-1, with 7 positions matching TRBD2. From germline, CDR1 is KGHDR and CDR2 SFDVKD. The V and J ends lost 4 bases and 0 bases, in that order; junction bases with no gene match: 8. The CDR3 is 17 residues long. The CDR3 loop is CATSEATSESSYNEQFF. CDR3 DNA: TGTGCCACCAGTGAGGCCACTAGCGAGAGCTCCTACAATGAGCAGTTCTTC.

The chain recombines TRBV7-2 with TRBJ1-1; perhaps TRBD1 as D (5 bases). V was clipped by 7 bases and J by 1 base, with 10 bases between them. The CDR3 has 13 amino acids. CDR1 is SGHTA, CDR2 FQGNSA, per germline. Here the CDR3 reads CASIRTGNTEAFF. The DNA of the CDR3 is TGTGCCAGCATCAGAACAGGGAACACTGAAGCTTTCTTT.

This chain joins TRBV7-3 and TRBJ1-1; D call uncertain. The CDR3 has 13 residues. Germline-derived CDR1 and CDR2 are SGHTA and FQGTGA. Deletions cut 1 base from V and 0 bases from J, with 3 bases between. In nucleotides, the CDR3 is TGTGCCAGCAGCTTAATCATGAACACTGAAGCTTTCTTT. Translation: CASSLIMNTEAFF.

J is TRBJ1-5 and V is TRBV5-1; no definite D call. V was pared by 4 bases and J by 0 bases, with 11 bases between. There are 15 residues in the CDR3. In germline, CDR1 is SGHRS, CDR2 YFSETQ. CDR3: CASSPEGYSNQPQHF. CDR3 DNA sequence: TGCGCCAGCAGCCCTGAGGGTTATAGCAATCAGCCCCAGCATTTT.